These 31 T cell receptor beta chains were all obtained from the same sample, sequenced in a study of OX40 agonist ivuxolimab in advanced cancers. TCRdb's copy holds only in-frame clones and misses some; the assay was immunoSEQ multiplex PCR. The sample contains 20,000 to 25,000 clones, around 84% of which appear only once. The material sequenced was CD4+ or CD8+ T cells sorted from blood, taken in a trial of the OX40 agonist ivuxolimab. The receptors were gathered from an adult with an advanced solid tumor such as melanoma, head and neck, liver or kidney cancer.

The DNA for the CDR3 is TGTGCCAGCAGCTTTTCCACAGACTCAACCCTTCGGAAGACCCAGTACTTC. It translates to CASSFSTDSTLRKTQYF. The chain links TRBV5-6 to TRBJ2-5; unclear D gene. The V gene lost 2 bases and the J gene lost 6 bases, with 23 bases spanning the gap. From germline, CDR1 is SGHDT and CDR2 YYEEEE. This CDR3 spans 17 amino acids.

The rearrangement joins TRBV27 to TRBJ2-7; no definite D call. Between the trimmed V and J ends, which lost 5 bases and 2 bases, there was a span of 16 bases. This CDR3 comprises 15 residues. Germline V CDR1 and CDR2: MNHEY, SMNVEV (reference sequence). Written as DNA, the CDR3 is TGTGCCAGCAGTCCTTTCTACCCTTCTACCTACGAGCAGTACTTC. This gives the protein CASSPFYPSTYEQYF.

The V and J genes are TRBV9 and TRBJ2-1; unclear D gene. The V end lost 1 base, the J end lost 3 bases, and 5 bases lay between the germline ends. The CDR3 extends over 13 amino acids. Germline V gives CDR1 SGDLS, CDR2 YYNGEE. The CDR3 here is CASSVTHYNEQFF. The CDR3 nucleotides are TGTGCCAGCAGCGTAACCCACTACAATGAGCAGTTCTTC.

This sequence joins TRBV30 and TRBJ2-1; TRBD2 agrees at 8 bases. CDR1 GTSNPN and CDR2 SVGIG come from the germline V gene (reference sequence). The CDR3 totals 14 residues. V shed 1 base and J 10 bases; nucleotides not matched to a gene: 9. CDR3 sequence: CAWSGVAGTWEQFF. The CDR3 DNA reads TGTGCCTGGAGTGGGGTAGCGGGAACCTGGGAGCAGTTCTTC.

The V call is TRBV28, the J call TRBJ2-5; no clear D gene. Germline assignment: CDR1 MDHEN and CDR2 SYDVKM. The CDR3 sequence is 13 residues long. Between the trimmed V and J ends, which lost 7 bases and 5 bases, there was a span of 14 bases. CDR3 bases: TGTGCCAGCACCTCCGGCGTCACCGAGACCCAGTACTTC. Its protein is CASTSGVTETQYF.

The chain couples TRBV18 to TRBJ2-7; 7 nucleotides line up with TRBD2. The V and J ends lost 8 bases and 0 bases, in that order; junction bases with no gene match: 1. Germline V gene sequence: CDR1 KGHSH, CDR2 LQKENI. The CDR3 sequence is 12 residues long. CDR3 DNA: TGTGCCAGCCGCGGGGGCTCCTACGAGCAGTACTTC. Amino acids: CASRGGSYEQYF. The complete variable domain, with remaining parts taken from reference TRBV18 and TRBJ2-7, reads NAGVMQNPRHLVRRRGQEARLRCSPMKGHSHVYWYRQLPEEGLKFMVYLQKENIIDESGMPKERFSAEFPKEGPSILRIQQVVRGDSAAYFCASRGGSYEQYFGPGTRLTVT.

The J gene is TRBJ2-1, the V gene TRBV5-4; D gene unclear. The length of the CDR3 is 15 residues. Per germline, CDR1 SGHNT and CDR2 YYREEE (reference sequence). The V gene lost 6 bases and the J gene lost 4 bases, with 17 bases spanning the gap. DNA for the CDR3: TGTGCCAGCACCGGGCTCGGTGAGATATACAATGAGCAGTTCTTC. This translates into CASTGLGEIYNEQFF.

The CDR3 protein is CASSNLGLGSSYNEQFF. The CDR3 DNA follows: TGTGCCAGCAGCAATCTGGGGTTGGGGAGCTCCTACAATGAGCAGTTCTTC. The chain links TRBV11-2 to TRBJ2-1; tentatively, D is TRBD2 (5 bases). Germline CDR1 and CDR2: SGHAT and FQNNGV. The ends were cut back, 5 bases at V and 0 bases at J, with 17 bases in the middle. The CDR3 is 17 residues long.

The V and J genes are TRBV5-8 and TRBJ1-2; 8 nucleotides align to TRBD1. V gave up 0 bases and J gave up 4 bases; unmatched junction bases: 11. The CDR3 sequence is 17 residues long. Germline V lookup: CDR1 SGHTS, CDR2 YDEGEE. The chain's CDR3 is CASSLAWQGATGYGYTF. The CDR3 coding sequence is TGTGCCAGCAGCTTGGCCTGGCAGGGGGCGACTGGCTATGGCTACACCTTC. Full variable domain (outside the CDR3, taken from reference TRBV5-8 and TRBJ1-2): EAGVTQSPTHLIKTRGQQATLRCSPISGHTSVYWYQQALGLGLQFLLWYDEGEERNRGNFPPRFSGRQFPNYSSELNVNALELEDSALYLCASSLAWQGATGYGYTFGSGTRLTVV.

The rearrangement joins TRBV7-9 to TRBJ1-5; D remains ambiguous. CDR1 is SEHNR, CDR2 FQNEAQ, per germline (reference sequence). The CDR3 sequence is 12 residues long. The V end was cut by 1 base, the J end by 6 bases, with 4 bases between. The CDR3 here is CASSLVGQPQHF. The CDR3 nucleotides read TGTGCCAGCAGCTTAGTGGGTCAGCCCCAGCATTTT. The whole variable domain, remainder taken from reference TRBV7-9 and TRBJ1-5, is DTGVSQNPRHKITKRGQNVTFRCDPISEHNRLYWYRQTLGQGPEFLTYFQNEAQLEKSRLLSDRFSAERPKGSFSTLEIQRTEQGDSAMYLCASSLVGQPQHFGDGTRLSIL.

This clone was counted a single time. The CDR3 DNA sequence: TGTGCCAGCAGCCCAGGACCAGGGGTGTCGGAGACCCAGTACTTC. This sequence encodes CASSPGPGVSETQYF. V and J are TRBV13 and TRBJ2-5, with D possibly TRBD1 on 6 matching bases. This CDR3 has 15 residues. Per germline, CDR1 PRHDT and CDR2 FYEKMQ (reference sequence). V lost 5 bases to trimming and J lost 5 bases, with 18 bases between them.

V and J are TRBV11-2 and TRBJ2-5; maybe TRBD2 (6 bases). TRBJ2-7 explains the end of the DNA better; the J call may be wrong. Per germline, CDR1 SGHAT and CDR2 FQNNGV. The CDR3 consists of 14 residues. This chain's CDR3 is CASSPPGLPYEQYF. The CDR3 DNA follows: TGTGCCAGCAGCCCGCCGGGACTTCCCTACGAGCAGTACTTC.

The rearrangement uses TRBV9 and TRBJ2-7; 8 positions agree with TRBD1. Germline CDR1 reads SGDLS; CDR2 reads YYNGEE. This CDR3 comprises 14 residues. V gave up 4 bases and J gave up 3 bases; unmatched junction bases: 6. CDR3 bases: TGTGCCAGCAGCCCCGGGACAGGACGCTACGAGCAGTACTTC. This sequence encodes CASSPGTGRYEQYF.

The chain uses TRBV30 and TRBJ1-1; TRBD1 agrees at 8 bases. Trimming at V came to 4 bases and at J to 6 bases, leaving 7 bases not matched to a gene. CDR3 length: 13 amino acids. Germline V gives CDR1 GTSNPN, CDR2 SVGIG (reference sequence). In nucleotides, the CDR3 is TGTGCCTGGACGGACAGGGTCGGCGCTGAAGCTTTCTTT. Protein product: CAWTDRVGAEAFF.

The gene calls are TRBV16 and TRBJ1-4; 7 bases agree with TRBD1. The ends lost 5 bases at V and 0 bases at J; junction bases unmatched: 6. Germline assignment: CDR1 KGHSY and CDR2 FQNENV. This CDR3 is built from 16 residues. The CDR3 bases are TGTGCCAGCAGCGAATGGAGGGGGCCAACTAATGAAAAACTGTTTTTT. It is translated as CASSEWRGPTNEKLFF.

The chain carries TRBV10-3 and TRBJ1-2; D unclear. Per the germline V gene, CDR1 is ENHRY and CDR2 is SYGVKD. There are 15 residues in the CDR3. V gave up 0 bases and J gave up 4 bases, with 12 bases separating them. CDR3 DNA sequence: TGTGCCATCAGTGAGTCGGAGGGATATATCTATGGCTACACCTTC. It is translated as CAISESEGYIYGYTF.

The CDR3 DNA reads as TGTGCCAGAAGCACCAGGGGGCTAGCGGGAGGGCCGGGGGAGACCCAGTACTTC. Translated, it gives CARSTRGLAGGPGETQYF. The rearrangement uses TRBV5-3 and TRBJ2-5, with 12 bases identical to TRBD2. Being an ORF, TRBV5-3 has a function that is uncertain. CDR3 length: 18 residues. J lost 5 bases, V lost 4 bases, and 15 bases had no gene match.

J is TRBJ2-3 and V is TRBV19, with 8 bases fitting TRBD1. The CDR3 totals 13 residues. The V gene's germline CDR1 is LNHDA and CDR2 SQIVND (reference sequence). Losses at the gene ends were 8 bases for V and 8 bases for J; bases not matched to a gene: 9. The CDR3 loop reads CASLQGEVGTQYF. In DNA, the CDR3 is TGTGCCAGTTTACAGGGGGAAGTCGGTACGCAGTATTTT.

This chain joins TRBV6-4 and TRBJ2-2, with D unresolved. Germline assignment: CDR1 MRHNA and CDR2 SNTAGT. This CDR3 is 13 amino acids long. V was clipped by 3 bases and J by 7 bases, with 9 bases between them. CDR3 sequence: CASSDRSGGELFF. The CDR3 DNA reads TGTGCCAGCAGTGATAGGTCTGGCGGGGAGCTGTTTTTT.

This chain links TRBV4-1 with TRBJ2-7; the match to TRBD1 covers 7 bases. The CDR3 spans 19 residues. Trimming cost V 0 bases and J 5 bases; bases outside gene matches: 19. Germline-derived CDR1 and CDR2 are MGHRA and YSYEKL. The CDR3 sequence: CASSQDPPARQGLSHEQYF. The CDR3 region has the DNA TGCGCCAGCAGCCAAGACCCACCCGCCAGACAGGGCCTTTCCCACGAGCAGTACTTC.

The genes are TRBV4-1 and TRBJ2-7; tentative D call: TRBD2 (6 bases). Per the germline V gene, CDR1 is MGHRA and CDR2 is YSYEKL. V was cut by 2 bases and J by 6 bases, with 20 bases left in between. The CDR3 totals 16 residues. The CDR3 DNA sequence: TGCGCCAGCAGCCAATCCTTCGGACCAGCGGGCTCCGAGCAGTACTTC. It codes for CASSQSFGPAGSEQYF.

This clone was recorded once. The chain combines TRBV28 with TRBJ2-7; no clear D. From germline, CDR1 is MDHEN and CDR2 SYDVKM. CDR3 size: 12 residues. V was cut by 2 bases and J by 1 base, with 3 bases left in between. This CDR3 reads CASSLQSYEQYF. The CDR3 DNA is TGTGCCAGCAGTTTACAGTCCTACGAGCAGTACTTC.

The chain recombines TRBV6-6 with TRBJ2-1; 10 bases are a match to TRBD2. V lost 0 bases, J lost 6 bases, and 5 bases stayed unmatched. The CDR3 length is 16 residues. CDR1 is MNHNY and CDR2 is SVGAGI in the germline V gene (reference sequence). CDR3 sequence reads: CASSYSVAGGFNEQFF. CDR3 DNA: TGTGCCAGCAGTTACTCGGTAGCGGGAGGCTTCAATGAGCAGTTCTTC.

The gene calls are TRBV7-9 and TRBJ2-7, with a possible D match to TRBD1 (5 bases). V lost 3 bases and J lost 5, with 14 bases in between. Per the germline V gene, CDR1 is SEHNR and CDR2 is FQNEAQ (reference sequence). The CDR3 spans 14 residues. The CDR3 DNA follows: TGTGCCAGCAGCTTGGAAGGGGTGAAGGACGAGCAGTACTTC. It encodes CASSLEGVKDEQYF.

The rearrangement links TRBV10-3 to TRBJ2-4; no reliable D call. CDR1 and CDR2 from the germline V gene are ENHRY and SYGVKD. V dropped 10 bases and J dropped 0 bases, with 16 bases sitting between them. The CDR3 length is 15 residues. The CDR3 nucleotides read TGTGCCACCCCGCCACAGTATCTAGCCAAAAACATTCAGTACTTC. Residues: CATPPQYLAKNIQYF.

The rearrangement joins TRBV6-1 to TRBJ1-2; D possibly corresponds to TRBD1 (6 bases). Germline V lookup: CDR1 MNHNS, CDR2 SASEGT. The CDR3 runs to 15 residues. V lost 5 bases and J 6 bases, leaving 19 bases between the germline ends. The CDR3 spells CASSQRIQGPDGYTF. The CDR3 DNA reads as TGTGCCAGCAGTCAGCGAATTCAGGGGCCGGATGGCTACACCTTC.

In the case of this clone: One end of the junction fails to match germline, which may point to a read error. The rearrangement uses TRBV7-9 and TRBJ2-7, with a weak D call TRBD1 (6 bases). The CDR3 runs to 16 residues. Germline CDR1 and CDR2: SEHNR and FQNEAQ (reference sequence). As DNA, the CDR3 is TGTGCCAGCAGCCTAGCTACAGGGCTTAGGGCCTACGAGCAGTACTTC. Protein product: CASSLATGLRAYEQYF.

This clone was detected only once. This chain links TRBV6-1 with TRBJ2-4; no definite D call. CDR1 and CDR2 from the germline V gene are MNHNS and SASEGT. Trimming took 2 bases from V and 0 from J, leaving 11 bases between them. The CDR3 is made up of 16 amino acids. The CDR3, as DNA: TGTGCCAGCAGTGAACCAGTTAGTCTAGCCAAAAACATTCAGTACTTC. It encodes CASSEPVSLAKNIQYF.

Details on this clone: The sample contains more than one DNA sequence encoding this CDR3. This chain connects TRBV5-4 to TRBJ2-7; D is unclear. Germline V gene lookup returns CDR1 SGHNT and CDR2 YYREEE (reference sequence). The CDR3 extends over 12 amino acids. The V gene lost 4 bases and the J gene lost 0 bases, with 5 bases spanning the gap. Here the CDR3 reads CASSPNSYEQYF. CDR3 nucleotide sequence: TGTGCCAGCAGCCCGAACTCCTACGAGCAGTACTTC.

For the CDR3, the DNA is TGTGCCTGGAGTGTAGTGGGCACTGAAGCTTTCTTT. It specifies CAWSVVGTEAFF. The J gene is TRBJ1-1, the V gene TRBV30; D not certain. The germline CDR1 and CDR2 sequences are GTSNPN and SVGIG (reference sequence). Trimming stripped 0 bases from V and 4 bases from J, with 6 bases between. This CDR3 has 12 residues.

V and J are TRBV5-1 and TRBJ2-5; D not certain. The V end was cut by 4 bases, the J end by 0 bases, with 10 bases between. The CDR3 loop spans 14 amino acids. Germline CDR1 is SGHRS and CDR2 is YFSETQ. CDR3 sequence reads: CASSPSWYQETQYF. The CDR3 DNA follows: TGCGCCAGCAGCCCCAGTTGGTACCAAGAGACCCAGTACTTC.